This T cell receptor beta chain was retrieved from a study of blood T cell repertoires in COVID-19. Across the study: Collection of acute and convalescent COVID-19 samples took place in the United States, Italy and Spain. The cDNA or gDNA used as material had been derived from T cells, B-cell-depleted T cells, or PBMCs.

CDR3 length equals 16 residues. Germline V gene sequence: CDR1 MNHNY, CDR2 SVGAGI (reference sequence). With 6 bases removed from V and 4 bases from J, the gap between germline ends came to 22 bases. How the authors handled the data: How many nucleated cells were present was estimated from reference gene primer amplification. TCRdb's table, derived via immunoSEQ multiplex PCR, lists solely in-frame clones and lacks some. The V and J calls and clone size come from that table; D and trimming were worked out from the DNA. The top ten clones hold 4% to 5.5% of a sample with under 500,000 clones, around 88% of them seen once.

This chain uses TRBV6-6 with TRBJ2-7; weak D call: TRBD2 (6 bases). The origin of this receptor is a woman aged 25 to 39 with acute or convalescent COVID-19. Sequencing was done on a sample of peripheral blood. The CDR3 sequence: CASRDYSGTLQYEQYF. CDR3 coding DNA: TGTGCCAGCAGGGACTACTCCGGGACTCTACAATACGAGCAGTACTTC.